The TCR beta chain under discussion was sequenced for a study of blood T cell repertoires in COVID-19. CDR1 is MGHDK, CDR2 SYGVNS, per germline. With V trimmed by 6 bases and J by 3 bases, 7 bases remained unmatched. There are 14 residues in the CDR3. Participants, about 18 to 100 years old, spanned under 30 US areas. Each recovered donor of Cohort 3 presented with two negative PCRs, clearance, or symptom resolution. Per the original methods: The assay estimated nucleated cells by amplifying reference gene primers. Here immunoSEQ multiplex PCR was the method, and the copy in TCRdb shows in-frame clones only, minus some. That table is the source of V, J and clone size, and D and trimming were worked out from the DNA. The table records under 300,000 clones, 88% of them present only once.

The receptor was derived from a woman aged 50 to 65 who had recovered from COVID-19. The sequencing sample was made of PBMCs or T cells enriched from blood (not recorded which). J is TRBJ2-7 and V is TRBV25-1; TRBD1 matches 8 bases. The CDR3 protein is CASSRGLIGYEQYF. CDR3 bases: TGTGCCAGCAGCAGGGGGCTAATAGGCTACGAGCAGTACTTC.